Described below is a single T cell receptor (beta chain) sequence and its context. Its antigen remains unknown. The junction differs from germline at one of its ends, possibly a read error. This entry belongs to a study of T cell repertoires in cytomegalovirus infection. TCRdb re-called the reads through MiXCR, storing one row per CDR3 protein. The sample contains roughly 570,000 distinct CDR3 sequences, under 45% of which appear only once. CDR3 length equals 15 residues. The germline CDR1 and CDR2 sequences are MGHRA and YSYEKL. This material consisted of cultured PBMCs, taken from culture after CMV antigen stimulation. The origin of this receptor is a human donor in good health (CMV status not recorded). Some clones in this sample may be carry-over from other donors' samples. V and J are TRBV4-1 and TRBJ2-5, with 10 positions matching TRBD1. The CDR3 reads CASSQGGTGEETQYF. CDR3 coding DNA: TGTGCCAGCAGCCAAGGCGGGACAGGGGAAGAGACCCAGTACTTC.